This T cell receptor (beta chain) was sequenced for a study of CD8+CD57+ T cells in acquired aplastic anemia. As for the study in general: The mean DNA yield obtained from sorted CD4+ and CD8+ cells came to around 3 ug. Study results and caveats: The study identified almost 30 CD8+ CDR3 sequences shared by patients and controls.

To note about this clonotype: Its target is unknown.

Profiles of TCR beta VDJ and CDR3 were generated from a genomic DNA template. TCRdb used MiXCR to reprocess the reads, holding one entry per CDR3 protein. The sample comprises roughly 160,000 distinct CDR3 sequences, 47% of which are singletons, and about 3% rests with the top ten. Patients selected for sequencing had displayed CD8+CD57+ cell expansion by flow cytometry. The patients, all of them, had severe acquired aplastic anemia. Patients had not yet gotten any therapy when their blood was taken for sampling. This CDR3 has 16 amino acids. Trimming took off 3 bases at V and 1 base at J, with 15 bases between the two ends. The germline gives CDR1 MNHNS, CDR2 SASEGT.

The sequence was collected from a human donor with aplastic anemia. The rearrangement uses TRBV6-1 and TRBJ1-1; possible D gene TRBD1, 6 bases. Material for sequencing was sorted CD4+, CD8+, or CD8+CD57+ T cells (not recorded which) from PBMCs. The CDR3 loop is CASSDLQGSGNTEAFF. The DNA for the CDR3 is TGTGCCAGCAGTGATTTACAGGGCTCGGGGAACACTGAAGCTTTCTTT.